These 15 T cell receptor beta chains came from one sample sequenced in a study of cytomegalovirus exposure and HLA in healthy donors. Here immunoSEQ multiplex PCR was the method, and the copy in TCRdb shows in-frame clones only, minus some. The sample lists 150,000 to 180,000 clones; about 82% were seen once. The sequencing sample was made of PBMCs. The receptor set was obtained from a human donor in good health.

The gene calls are TRBV6-1 and TRBJ2-3; unclear D gene. V gave up 4 bases and J gave up 6 bases, with 8 bases separating them. CDR3 length: 12 residues. Germline CDR1 MNHNS, CDR2 SASEGT. CDR3 loop: CASSGLSDTQYF. The CDR3 DNA reads as TGTGCCAGCAGTGGACTTTCCGATACGCAGTATTTT.

This clone showed up many times. CDR3 sequence reads: CASSVGGTPYEQYF. As DNA, the CDR3 is TGTGCCAGCAGTGTCGGGGGAACCCCCTACGAGCAGTACTTC. The chain recombines TRBV25-1 with TRBJ2-7; the D gene is possibly TRBD2 (6 bases). V was pared by 4 bases and J by 2 bases, with 12 bases between. Germline CDR1 and CDR2: MGHDK and SYGVNS. The CDR3 is made up of 14 amino acids.

V usage is TRBV5-1 and J usage is TRBJ2-3, with TRBD2 matching 11 bases. This CDR3 is built from 18 residues. The junction had 12 bases not matched to a gene; V was cut back by 5 bases and J by 1 base. The germline CDR1 and CDR2 sequences are SGHRS and YFSETQ. The CDR3 loop reads CASRLTSGMVFGTDTQYF. The CDR3 DNA reads TGCGCCAGCAGATTGACTAGCGGGATGGTGTTTGGCACAGATACGCAGTATTTT.

The chain carries TRBV4-1 and TRBJ2-6, with TRBD2 as a possible D gene (5 bases). Germline CDR1 and CDR2: MGHRA and YSYEKL. The CDR3 spans 17 residues. Trimming took off 0 bases at V and 2 bases at J, with 11 bases between the two ends. DNA of the CDR3: TGCGCCAGCAGCCAAGAAGCGGCAGCGGCTGGGGCCAACGTCCTGACTTTC. Its protein is CASSQEAAAAGANVLTF.

The chain uses TRBV9 and TRBJ1-6; D may be TRBD1 (6 bases). Trimming shortened V by 0 bases and J by 8 bases, and 6 bases separated the two germline ends. The CDR3 covers 13 residues. Germline lookup yields CDR1 SGDLS and CDR2 YYNGEE. The CDR3 DNA reads TGTGCCAGCAGCGTAGCAGGGGATTCACCCCTCCACTTT. Translated, it gives CASSVAGDSPLHF.

V is TRBV7-8 and J is TRBJ2-7; D is perhaps TRBD2 (6 bases). Trimming cost V 3 bases and J 6 bases, with 21 bases left between them. CDR3 length equals 16 residues. Per germline, CDR1 SGHVS and CDR2 FQNEAQ. CDR3 sequence reads: CASSFGRKEGRREQYF. Written as DNA, the CDR3 is TGTGCCAGCAGCTTCGGGCGGAAGGAGGGGCGTCGCGAGCAGTACTTC.

This sequence joins TRBV5-1 and TRBJ1-2; 9 bases agree with TRBD1. This CDR3 is 16 amino acids long. CDR1 is SGHRS, CDR2 YFSETQ, per germline. Trimming took 3 bases from V and 8 from J; bases not matched to a gene: 14. CDR3 loop: CASSWTPDRGGEGYTF. The CDR3 bases are TGCGCCAGCAGCTGGACGCCGGACAGGGGCGGGGAGGGCTACACCTTC. Drawing the rest from reference TRBV5-1 and TRBJ1-2, the complete variable domain is KAGVTQTPRYLIKTRGQQVTLSCSPISGHRSVSWYQQTPGQGLQFLFEYFSETQRNKGNFPGRFSGRQFSNSRSEMNVSTLELGDSALYLCASSWTPDRGGEGYTFGSGTRLTVV.

CDR3 DNA: TGTGCCAGCAGTCTGAGATCCCGGACAGGTGGGGGAACCGGGGAGCTGTTTTTT. It encodes CASSLRSRTGGGTGELFF. The rearrangement links TRBV27 to TRBJ2-2; 7 bases agree with TRBD1. Germline V CDR1 and CDR2: MNHEY, SMNVEV (reference sequence). This CDR3 comprises 18 residues. The V gene end was trimmed by 5 bases and the J gene end by 5 bases; junction bases not matched to a gene: 17.

This chain uses TRBV29-1 with TRBJ2-1, with D perhaps matching TRBD2 (6 bases). Germline V CDR1 and CDR2: SQVTM, ANQGSEA. CDR3 length: 16 residues. V dropped 4 bases and J dropped 1 base, with 17 bases sitting between them. CDR3 sequence (DNA): TGCAGCGTTGTATCATATAGCGGTGGATCCTACAATGAGCAGTTCTTC. Protein sequence: CSVVSYSGGSYNEQFF.

CDR3 protein: CASSYVAGGGETQYF. The CDR3 bases are TGTGCCAGCAGCTATGTAGCGGGGGGGGGAGAGACCCAGTACTTC. This chain links TRBV7-9 with TRBJ2-5; the match to TRBD2 covers 11 bases. The CDR3 contains 15 residues. V shed 4 bases, J shed 4 bases, and the junction held 5 bases outside the gene matches. CDR1 and CDR2 (germline): SEHNR, FQNEAQ (reference sequence).

As regards this clone: Relative to the germline gene, one junction end is altered; a read error may explain this. The V call is TRBV5-1, the J call TRBJ1-5; D is possibly TRBD1 (6 bases). Germline V gene lookup returns CDR1 SGHRS and CDR2 YFSETQ. This CDR3 spans 14 amino acids. The CDR3 nucleotides read TGCGCCAGCAGCTTGACAGGGAGCAACCAGCCCCAGCATTTT. It translates to CASSLTGSNQPQHF.

The chain combines TRBV5-1 with TRBJ2-5; 12 nucleotides line up with TRBD2. Per germline, CDR1 SGHRS and CDR2 YFSETQ. Losses at the gene ends were 8 bases for V and 6 bases for J; bases not matched to a gene: 11. The CDR3 loop spans 15 amino acids. CDR3 DNA sequence: TGCGCCAGTAACTCTGGGACTAGCGGGTGGAAGACCCAGTACTTC. Translated: CASNSGTSGWKTQYF.

In this sample, this clone turned up a few times. The V gene is TRBV27, the J gene TRBJ2-1, with TRBD2 matching over 9 bases. Trimming cost V 5 bases and J 7 bases; bases outside gene matches: 9. Germline V gene sequence: CDR1 MNHEY, CDR2 SMNVEV (reference sequence). CDR3 size: 15 residues. The CDR3 DNA reads TGTGCCAGCAGTCCGCTTAGCGGGAGTAGGAATGAGCAGTTCTTC. This gives the protein CASSPLSGSRNEQFF.

The rearrangement uses TRBV6-5 and TRBJ1-1; the D is unclear. Trimming removed 2 bases from V and 1 base from J, with 11 bases in between. Germline V gene lookup returns CDR1 MNHEY and CDR2 SVGAGI. The length of the CDR3 is 15 residues. CDR3 residues: CASSYLSRGNTEAFF. CDR3 nucleotides: TGTGCCAGCAGTTACCTCTCCCGAGGGAACACTGAAGCTTTCTTT.

This chain connects TRBV5-1 to TRBJ2-3; 7 bases are a match to TRBD1. The CDR3 extends over 15 amino acids. The junction had 6 bases not matched to a gene; V was cut back by 4 bases and J by 1 base. Germline V gene data show CDR1 as SGHRS and CDR2 as YFSETQ. The CDR3 is CASSADRVGTDTQYF. Here the CDR3 DNA reads TGCGCCAGCAGCGCCGACAGGGTTGGCACAGATACGCAGTATTTT.